Listed here is a single TCR beta chain. Its antigen is still unknown. This sample is drawn from a study of T cells in Graves' hyperthyroidism and ophthalmopathy. Study findings and constraints: Ophthalmopathy, as predicted by the model, came a median approximately 6.5 months after the prediction.

RNA transcripts were the template for amplifying TCR beta CDR3 regions. Researchers ran a first-round RT-PCR on the TCR CDR3 using the HTBI primer set. TCRdb re-analysed the multiplex PCR reads in MiXCR, keeping a single row per CDR3 protein. The sample shows a few hundred thousand distinct CDR3 sequences, roughly 13% of them seen only once. Patients aged 18 to 65 with hyperthyroidism were newly diagnosed, with duration under 2 months. Pregnant or lactating patients were excluded, as were those with uncontrolled infection or other autoimmune disease. Germline V CDR1 and CDR2: LNHDA, SQIVND (reference sequence). The CDR3 sequence is 15 residues long. Trimming removed 3 bases at V and 4 bases at J, with 15 bases between.

The material sequenced was blood. This TCR came from a woman under 30 with Graves' hyperthyroidism. The chain recombines TRBV19 with TRBJ2-5, with TRBD2 as a possible D gene (6 bases). CDR3 residues: CASSMEALGGETQYF. The CDR3 DNA is TGTGCCAGTAGTATGGAGGCCCTGGGAGGAGAGACCCAGTACTTC.